One and the same sample provided the 14 T cell receptor beta chains below, sequenced in a study of blood T cell repertoires in COVID-19. Data came from immunoSEQ multiplex PCR; TCRdb stores just in-frame clones and leaves some out. The data contain approximately 220,000 clones, about 88% of them singletons. The material sequenced was peripheral blood. The receptors here all came from a man in his fifties or sixties with acute or convalescent COVID-19.

The chain is built from TRBV6-2 or TRBV6-3 and TRBJ2-2, with D possibly matching TRBD1 (6 bases). CDR3 length: 15 residues. The ends were cut back, 5 bases at V and 4 bases at J, with 14 bases in the middle. Germline V gene sequence: CDR1 MNHEY, CDR2 SVGEGT. The CDR3 spells CASSPWGHPTGELFF. The CDR3 DNA is TGTGCCAGCAGTCCCTGGGGACACCCCACCGGGGAGCTGTTTTTT.

The CDR3: CASSPEGGQGNTEAFF. In DNA, the CDR3 is TGTGCCAGCAGCCCAGAGGGGGGACAGGGGAACACTGAAGCTTTCTTT. The genes are TRBV9 and TRBJ1-1; 9 positions match TRBD1. CDR3 length: 16 amino acids. Germline CDR1 reads SGDLS; CDR2 reads YYNGEE. V lost 4 bases to trimming and J lost 1 base; unmatched junction nucleotides: 8.

The chain combines TRBV5-1 with TRBJ2-3; D possibly corresponds to TRBD1 (5 bases). CDR1 and CDR2 (germline): SGHRS, YFSETQ. The CDR3 contains 13 residues. V gave up 5 bases and J gave up 2 bases, with 9 bases separating them. The CDR3 region has the DNA TGCGCCAGCAGTGAGACAGCCACAGATACGCAGTATTTT. It codes for CASSETATDTQYF.

By share of the sample, this clone is medium-sized (0.01 to 0.1%). The chain is built from TRBV15 and TRBJ1-1; a weak D match, TRBD1 (6 bases). The CDR3 contains 14 residues. CDR1 and CDR2 (germline): LNHNV, YYDKDF (reference sequence). The V end was cut by 3 bases, the J end by 3 bases, with 11 bases between. The CDR3: CATSRNRADTEAFF. CDR3 nucleotide sequence: TGTGCCACCAGCAGGAACAGGGCTGACACTGAAGCTTTCTTT.

The V and J genes are TRBV4-2 and TRBJ2-7; 13 bases match TRBD2. The CDR3 is 18 residues long. The V gene's germline CDR1 is LGHNA and CDR2 YNFKEQ. The V and J ends lost 2 bases and 0 bases, in that order; junction bases with no gene match: 7. The CDR3: CASSQPGLAGTNSYEQYF. The CDR3 DNA reads TGTGCCAGCAGCCAACCGGGACTAGCGGGGACAAACTCCTACGAGCAGTACTTC.

The rearrangement uses TRBV5-4 and TRBJ1-4; D is possibly TRBD1 (6 bases). V lost 4 bases and J 0 bases, leaving 16 bases between the germline ends. CDR1 and CDR2 from the germline V gene are SGHNT and YYREEE (reference sequence). The CDR3 contains 17 residues. CDR3 nucleotide sequence: TGTGCCAGCAGCATAGGGGGGGGCCTCGCAACTAATGAAAAACTGTTTTTT. Its translation: CASSIGGGLATNEKLFF.

This rearrangement joins TRBV19 to TRBJ1-5, with D possibly TRBD1 on 5 matching bases. The CDR3 has 15 residues. Germline V CDR1 and CDR2: LNHDA, SQIVND (reference sequence). Between the trimmed V and J ends, which lost 7 bases and 5 bases, there was a span of 18 bases. CDR3 sequence (DNA): TGTGCCAGTACCCAGGGAGGGGTCAGAGATCAGCCCCAGCATTTT. Encoded protein: CASTQGGVRDQPQHF.

The chain carries TRBV9 and TRBJ2-7; tentatively, D is TRBD1 (5 bases). With 0 bases removed from V and 6 bases from J, the gap between germline ends came to 13 bases. Germline V lookup: CDR1 SGDLS, CDR2 YYNGEE. The CDR3 runs to 14 residues. DNA for the CDR3: TGTGCCAGCAGCGTAGAGGTAACAGGCCGCGAGCAGTACTTC. This codes for CASSVEVTGREQYF.

This chain links TRBV19 with TRBJ1-3, with TRBD1 matching 7 bases. Germline V gives CDR1 LNHDA, CDR2 SQIVND (reference sequence). The V and J ends lost 9 bases and 1 base, in that order; junction bases with no gene match: 6. The CDR3 totals 14 residues. CDR3 sequence reads: CASRQGQSGNTIYF. CDR3 sequence (DNA): TGTGCCAGCCGACAGGGTCAGTCTGGAAACACCATATATTTT.

This clone was recorded only once. The chain joins TRBV7-9 to TRBJ1-2; a weak D match, TRBD1 (5 bases). V lost 2 bases, J lost 1 base, and 14 bases lay in between. Germline CDR1 reads SEHNR; CDR2 reads FQNEAQ (reference sequence). The CDR3 covers 16 residues. The CDR3 sequence: CASSLWGGGFNYGYTF. The CDR3 coding sequence is TGTGCCAGCAGCTTATGGGGCGGGGGATTTAACTATGGCTACACCTTC.

The chain links TRBV5-1 to TRBJ2-2, with a weak D call TRBD1 (5 bases). V was trimmed by 4 bases and J by 8 bases, leaving 15 bases between them. Germline V gives CDR1 SGHRS, CDR2 YFSETQ. CDR3 length: 14 residues. The CDR3 sequence: CASSRGQGAGELFF. In nucleotides, the CDR3 is TGCGCCAGCAGCCGCGGTCAGGGTGCAGGGGAGCTGTTTTTT.

This chain links TRBV3-1 (or the pseudogene TRBV3-2) with TRBJ2-2; TRBD1 matches at 9 bases. In germline, CDR1 is LGHDT, CDR2 YNNKEL (reference sequence). This CDR3 region has 16 residues. J was trimmed by 7 bases and V by 1 base; bases with no gene match: 7. The CDR3 sequence is CASSQGGTGSGGELFF. The CDR3 region has the DNA TGTGCCAGCAGCCAAGGGGGGACAGGGAGTGGCGGGGAGCTGTTTTTT.

The V call is TRBV9, the J call TRBJ1-1; 9 nucleotides match TRBD1. V lost 4 bases, J lost 4 bases, and 2 bases stayed unmatched. The CDR3 spans 13 residues. The germline CDR1 and CDR2 sequences are SGDLS and YYNGEE. The DNA of the CDR3 is TGTGCCAGCAGCAAGACAGGGGGCACTGAAGCTTTCTTT. Protein product: CASSKTGGTEAFF.

The rearrangement uses TRBV7-2 and TRBJ2-1, with 10 positions matching TRBD2. This CDR3 contains 18 residues. The trim removed 1 base at V and 6 bases at J, leaving 12 bases unmatched. Germline V gives CDR1 SGHTA, CDR2 FQGNSA. CDR3 coding DNA: TGTGCCAGCAGCTTAGTGTTCAGCGGGGGGGCTCCCCTCAATGAGCAGTTCTTC. This translates into CASSLVFSGGAPLNEQFF.